The 25 T cell receptor beta chains reported below all come from one sample, sequenced in a study of T-cell reconstitution after alpha-beta-depleted transplantation in children. For TCRbeta, the library was prepared with unique molecular identifiers. A single record per CDR3 protein comes from TCRdb applying MiXCR to the PCR reads. Of 190,000 or so distinct CDR3 sequences in the sample, just over 14% were seen once. The starting material was PBMCs from the stem cell graft donor, obtained from the stem cell graft. These receptors were taken from a human donor who donated a stem cell graft to a child with acute lymphoblastic leukemia.

This clonotype was counted once. No conserved phenylalanine or tryptophan ends this CDR3, so it is likely a read error. The rearrangement uses TRBV11-2 and TRBJ2-7, with D maybe TRBD2 (6 bases). Trimming removed 5 bases from V and 4 bases from J, with 21 bases in between. The CDR3 runs 16 residues. Per the germline V gene, CDR1 is SGHAT and CDR2 is FQNNGV. CDR3 sequence: CASSPLGGKRRYEQYI. Written as DNA, the CDR3 is TGTGCCAGCAGCCCCCTTGGGGGGAAACGGAGGTACGAGCAGTACATC.

In its sample, this clonotype was seen many times. V is TRBV27 and J is TRBJ2-2; D not resolved. Germline V gene lookup returns CDR1 MNHEY and CDR2 SMNVEV (reference sequence). This CDR3 region has 13 residues. V was cut by 3 bases and J by 5 bases, with 7 bases left in between. CDR3 sequence: CASSFPGTGELFF. CDR3 nucleotide sequence: TGTGCCAGCAGTTTTCCGGGTACCGGGGAGCTGTTTTTT.

The rearrangement links TRBV23-1 to TRBJ2-3; TRBD2 agrees at 11 bases. TRBV23-1 is given ORF status, its function remaining uncertain. Trimming removed 2 bases from V and 6 bases from J; junction bases left unmatched: 13. The CDR3 extends over 18 amino acids. The CDR3 nucleotides are TGCGCCAGCAGTCAACTCAACCCTAGCGGGAGGAGAGTTGATACGCAGTATTTT. This sequence encodes CASSQLNPSGRRVDTQYF.

This clonotype was detected many times. V and J are TRBV28 and TRBJ2-2; weak D call: TRBD1 (5 bases). The CDR3 consists of 14 residues. V lost 7 bases and J lost 6, with 15 bases in between. Looked up from germline, CDR1 is MDHEN and CDR2 is SYDVKM. CDR3 nucleotide sequence: TGTGCCAGCATCCTCAGGGTCCAGGCCGGGGAGCTGTTTTTT. Translated, it gives CASILRVQAGELFF.

This clonotype was detected ten times or more. The V and J genes are TRBV4-2 and TRBJ1-1; 7 bases are a match to TRBD1. Trimming took 3 bases from V and 5 from J; bases not matched to a gene: 12. CDR1 and CDR2 (germline): LGHNA, YNFKEQ. The CDR3 length is 16 residues. DNA for the CDR3: TGTGCCAGCAGCCACGACGACAGGGAGGGGAGAACTGAAGCTTTCTTT. Translating it yields CASSHDDREGRTEAFF.

This clonotype has a count of ten or more. Here the CDR3 DNA reads TGCAGTGCTAGACCAGCGGGAGGAACAGATACGCAGTATTTT. Amino acid sequence: CSARPAGGTDTQYF. V is TRBV20-1 and J is TRBJ2-3, with 9 bases lining up with TRBD2. Germline assignment: CDR1 DFQATT and CDR2 SNEGSKA (reference sequence). The V segment lost 2 bases and the J segment 3 bases; nucleotides outside the gene matches: 3. The CDR3 has 14 amino acids.

A single count supports this clonotype. The chain links TRBV7-9 to TRBJ2-3; 9 positions agree with TRBD1. Looked up from germline, CDR1 is SEHNR and CDR2 is FQNEAQ (reference sequence). The CDR3 totals 13 residues. The junction had 10 bases not matched to a gene; V was cut back by 4 bases and J by 14 bases. The CDR3 DNA sequence: TGTGCCAGCAGCTCGGCCGGGACAGGGCGCGGGTATTTT. It encodes CASSSAGTGRGYF.

The DNA of the CDR3 is TGTGCTAGTGGTTTGGGACAGACGAACACTGAAGCTTTCTTT. Translating gives CASGLGQTNTEAFF. The chain carries TRBV12-5 and TRBJ1-1; tentative D call: TRBD1 (5 bases). CDR3 length equals 14 residues. V was shortened by 1 base and J by 1 base, with 7 bases between the two germline ends. Germline CDR1 LGHNT, CDR2 FRNRAP.

Many counts were recorded for this clonotype. V usage is TRBV5-5 and J usage is TRBJ2-7; D uncertain. CDR1 and CDR2 from the germline V gene are SGHKS and YYEKEE (reference sequence). This CDR3 is 16 amino acids long. Deletions cut 4 bases from V and 4 bases from J, with 21 bases between. The CDR3 DNA reads as TGTGCCAGCAGCAAAACCCCCGGCGCGGCTGCTTACGAGCAGTACTTC. It codes for CASSKTPGAAAYEQYF.

The table lists this clonotype with many counts. The J gene is TRBJ1-1, the V gene TRBV5-1; D unresolved. V was pared by 4 bases and J by 0 bases, with 7 bases between. Germline lookup yields CDR1 SGHRS and CDR2 YFSETQ. This CDR3 is built from 13 residues. The CDR3 region has the DNA TGCGCCAGCAGCCGGGTCCTGAACACTGAAGCTTTCTTT. Protein product: CASSRVLNTEAFF.

This clonotype showed up many times. The chain carries TRBV7-9 and TRBJ2-1; 14 bases are shared with TRBD2. The CDR3 length is 19 residues. Germline V gives CDR1 SEHNR, CDR2 FQNEAQ (reference sequence). The V segment lost 5 bases and the J segment 0 bases; nucleotides outside the gene matches: 9. The CDR3 DNA is TGTGCCAGCAGCCTCCGGACTAGCGGGAGGCCCCTCTCCTACAATGAGCAGTTCTTC. This encodes CASSLRTSGRPLSYNEQFF.

This clonotype was picked up many times. This chain uses TRBV29-1 with TRBJ2-1; possibly TRBD2 for D (6 bases). V was clipped by 4 bases and J by 6 bases, with 16 bases between them. CDR3 length: 14 amino acids. Looked up from germline, CDR1 is SQVTM and CDR2 is ANQGSEA. The CDR3 is CSVATRGNSNEQFF. For the CDR3, the DNA is TGCAGCGTTGCGACCCGGGGGAATAGCAATGAGCAGTTCTTC.

In this sample, this clonotype turned up many times. V usage is TRBV20-1 and J usage is TRBJ2-5; 12 nucleotides agree with TRBD2. Per germline, CDR1 DFQATT and CDR2 SNEGSKA (reference sequence). V trimming: 4 bases; J trimming: 4 bases; junction bases outside the gene matches: 10. The CDR3 has 16 residues. CDR3 DNA: TGCAGTGCTAACCAAGGGCTAGCGGGAGGGGGAGAGACCCAGTACTTC. The encoded protein is CSANQGLAGGGETQYF.

This clonotype has a count of ten or more. The chain is built from TRBV28 and TRBJ2-1, with a possible D match to TRBD2 (6 bases). Germline V gene sequence: CDR1 MDHEN, CDR2 SYDVKM. The CDR3 consists of 13 residues. CDR3 sequence reads: CFSGSSSYNEQFF. The DNA for the CDR3 is TGTTTCTCCGGGAGCAGCTCCTACAATGAGCAGTTCTTC.

This clonotype came up many times. The gene calls are TRBV5-1 and TRBJ2-2, with D perhaps assigned TRBD1 or TRBD2 (5 bases each). Germline V gene data show CDR1 as SGHRS and CDR2 as YFSETQ. The V and J ends lost 0 bases and 1 base respectively, with 16 bases between them. This CDR3 has 18 amino acids. CDR3 protein: CASSLDGNGGKNTGELFF. In nucleotides, the CDR3 is TGCGCCAGCAGCTTGGATGGGAATGGGGGAAAGAACACCGGGGAGCTGTTTTTT.

About this clonotype: This may stem from a read error, because a much larger clone lies one nucleotide away. V is TRBV7-6 and J is TRBJ1-5, with a weak D call TRBD1 (5 bases). This CDR3 contains 15 residues. The germline V gene encodes CDR1 SGHVS and CDR2 FNYEAQ. CDR3 nucleotides: TGTGTCAGCAGCTTAGGAGGGGCTAGCAATCAGCCCCAGCATTTT. Encoded protein: CVSSLGGASNQPQHF. The whole variable domain, remainder taken from reference TRBV7-6 and TRBJ1-5, is GAGVSQSPRYKVTKRGQDVALRCDPISGHVSLYWYRQALGQGPEFLTYFNYEAQQDKSGLPNDRFSAERPEGSISTLTIQRTEQRDSAMYRCVSSLGGASNQPQHFGDGTRLSIL.

This clonotype was seen at least ten times. The chain recombines TRBV7-9 with TRBJ2-1, with 7 bases that match TRBD2. Germline lookup yields CDR1 SEHNR and CDR2 FQNEAQ (reference sequence). J lost 0 bases, V lost 4 bases, and 12 bases had no gene match. The CDR3 covers 18 residues. CDR3 in amino acids: CASSSTFSGDISYNEQFF. CDR3 in DNA: TGTGCCAGCAGCTCCACCTTCAGCGGGGATATCTCCTACAATGAGCAGTTCTTC.

This clonotype was detected ten times or more. The rearrangement joins TRBV13 to TRBJ2-5; 8 bases are shared with TRBD1. V lost 4 bases and J lost 0; bases outside the gene matches: 4. CDR3 length: 15 amino acids. Germline V lookup: CDR1 PRHDT, CDR2 FYEKMQ (reference sequence). The CDR3 DNA sequence: TGTGCCAGCAGCTCCGGGACAGGCTACCAAGAGACCCAGTACTTC. Translated: CASSSGTGYQETQYF. Complete variable domain (other parts from reference TRBV13 and TRBJ2-5): AAGVIQSPRHLIKEKRETATLKCYPIPRHDTVYWYQQGPGQDPQFLISFYEKMQSDKGSIPDRFSAQQFSDYHSELNMSSLELGDSALYFCASSSGTGYQETQYFGPGTRLLVL.

The genes are TRBV5-4 and TRBJ2-3, with 7 bases matching TRBD1. J gave up 3 bases and V 4 bases, and 5 bases lay outside the gene matches. The CDR3 runs 14 residues. Germline V gene data show CDR1 as SGHNT and CDR2 as YYREEE (reference sequence). CDR3: CASSEQQGTDTQYF. DNA for the CDR3: TGTGCCAGCAGCGAACAACAGGGGACAGATACGCAGTATTTT.

This clonotype was recorded at least ten times. The genes are TRBV7-9 and TRBJ2-2, with TRBD2 matching over 11 bases. This CDR3 spans 14 amino acids. Germline V gene lookup returns CDR1 SEHNR and CDR2 FQNEAQ (reference sequence). The trim removed 7 bases at V and 7 bases at J, leaving 5 bases unmatched. The CDR3 DNA reads as TGTGCCAGCAAACTAGCGGGAGTATACGGGGAGCTGTTTTTT. It translates to CASKLAGVYGELFF.

In this sample, this clonotype turned up many times. The chain joins TRBV12-3 or TRBV12-4 to TRBJ2-7; the D gene is possibly TRBD1 (6 bases). V shed 0 bases and J shed 0 bases, with 12 bases lying between them. CDR3 length equals 16 residues. The CDR3 nucleotides are TGTGCCAGCAGTTTAGCGCTGGACAGATACTCCTACGAGCAGTACTTC. This codes for CASSLALDRYSYEQYF.

Ten or more counts support this clonotype. The chain recombines TRBV20-1 with TRBJ2-7; 9 positions agree with TRBD2. The CDR3 totals 15 residues. With 5 bases clipped from V and 5 bases from J, the junction kept 13 bases outside the gene matches. The germline gives CDR1 DFQATT, CDR2 SNEGSKA (reference sequence). The CDR3 coding sequence is TGCAGTGCTGTTAGGGGGGGGACTAGCCTCCACGAGCAGTACTTC. As protein: CSAVRGGTSLHEQYF.

Many counts were recorded for this clonotype. The V call is TRBV29-1, the J call TRBJ2-2; 15 bases agree with TRBD2. CDR3 length equals 16 residues. V lost 6 bases and J lost 1; bases outside the gene matches: 3. Germline CDR1 SQVTM, CDR2 ANQGSEA. The CDR3 bases are TGCAGCGTAGCGGGACTAGCGGGAGGGAACACCGGGGAGCTGTTTTTT. Translated, it gives CSVAGLAGGNTGELFF.

The chain joins TRBV12-3 or TRBV12-4 to TRBJ1-1; perhaps TRBD1 as D (6 bases). The CDR3 has 17 residues. V was trimmed by 3 bases and J by 0 bases, leaving 17 bases between them. The CDR3 DNA reads TGTGCCAGCAGTTTCTTTAGGGGGGGCGGACTGAACACTGAAGCTTTCTTT. Its protein product is CASSFFRGGGLNTEAFF.

This clonotype was counted only a few times. The chain employs TRBV12-3 or TRBV12-4 and TRBJ1-2; TRBD1 might be the D (5 bases). Trimming pared 3 bases from V and 7 bases from J, leaving 18 bases between. This CDR3 is built from 15 residues. The CDR3 here is CASSLGSGPAAGYTF. The CDR3 region has the DNA TGTGCCAGCAGTTTGGGCTCGGGACCCGCAGCTGGCTACACCTTC.